This entry is about one T cell receptor (beta chain). The antigen it binds to is not known. Nothing much larger sits one base from this clone, and base qualities are not available. Library preparation employed 5' RACE. The run used an Illumina HiSeq 2500. A second 7 to 11 cycle PCR used a sample-barcoded 5' primer and a J-beta primer mix. A unique molecular identifier was introduced onto each TCR beta cDNA molecule by a template-switch 5' adaptor carrying 12 random nucleotides. At least 2.5 million CDR3-containing paired-end reads were obtained from each sample. The Mint cDNA synthesis kit, primed by a TRBC-specific oligonucleotide, was used to synthesize first-strand cDNA from all RNA. Following uracil-DNA glycosylase treatment, a first 18-cycle PCR with universal primers M1SS and BC2_uni_R was performed on all cDNA. The published analysis was carried out like this. Each sample was normalized by randomly selecting 1 million high-quality reads, each carrying a distinct molecular identifier. Instead of being binned into consensus sequences, reads that shared molecular identifiers were thrown out. MiTCR, with a Q25 quality threshold and the strictest error-elimination algorithm, was used for CDR3 identification, clonotype clustering and error correction. Lower-bound total TCR beta diversity was estimated with a nonparametric unseen species model using Euler transformation. Through fastp at Q25 and MiXCR, TCRdb rebuilt clones from the public reads, retaining in-frame beta chains. Each entry is one CDR3 protein sequence, shown with its most common DNA and genes. TCRdb's processing, not the authors', yielded these V and J calls. The sample records around 1,000,000 distinct CDR3 sequences, around 25% of which are singletons. The ten biggest clones cover approximately 0.79% of the sample.

This sample was taken from a study of blood T cells in healthy people across ages (dated by TCRdb to about 2015). A note on the overall study: In model experiments, roughly one uniquely barcoded TCR beta cDNA molecule per two T cells was captured by template switching. The study analyzed two additional independent replicas of 1 million unique cDNA reads from the same blood draw for two donors, one aged 18 to 30 and one aged 80 or older. Donors were grouped into four age groups: young (average about 15 years), middle-aged (39), aged (around 66) and long-lived (just over 80). Age-related changes in TCR beta repertoire diversity were measured in the study by deep sequencing normalized with unique cDNA molecular identifiers.

The research as a whole found: Observed TCR beta diversity per million T cells fell roughly linearly with age, and a significant reduction was already apparent by age around 40. Estimates of total diversity based on one million sequenced T cells were regarded as lower bounds and as underestimates. There was a strong correlation between observed TCR beta diversity and the percentage of naive T cells measured by flow cytometry. Because the CMV infection status of the donors was unknown, age-related changes in expanded clonotypes may potentially have been confounded. Compared with the aged group, more naive CD4+ T cells, fewer expanded clones and increased TCR diversity were shown by the long-lived group, suggesting age selection. Because profiling used bulk unsorted PBMCs, naive and antigen-experienced compartments could not be compared conclusively.

Donors were a few dozen systemically healthy Caucasian individuals from Russia aged 6 to 90 years. Each donor gave around 9 milliliters of peripheral blood, collected into EDTA-treated Vacutainer tubes. Ficoll-Paque density-gradient centrifugation was used to isolate PBMCs, with at least 6 million obtained per sample. Trizol reagent was used to extract total RNA from PBMCs, with at least 5 micrograms per sample. For every donor, flow cytometry on a PBMC aliquot measured the percentage of naive CD45RAhigh/CD27high T cells. The CDR3 covers 19 residues, taking in both the cysteine and the phenylalanine. The only DNA kept is the CDR3, 57 bases in frame from the first base. Trimming takes 2 bases from V and 0 bases from J, and the germline ends sit 22 bases apart. The germline V gene gives CDR1 as MNHEY and CDR2 as SVGAGI. The same sample was also studied in work on T cells of mothers and their children. Taken from the second paper: Nine systemically healthy Caucasian individuals served as donors, namely three mothers together with their six children. cDNA synthesis consumed the entire amount of extracted RNA, loaded at approximately 1.4 ug RNA in each 15 ul reaction. In the second PCR, the M1S primer added sample barcodes and 2-4 random nucleotides. Over 9.5 million TCR beta CDR3 reads were obtained for each mother, and approximately 2.9 million reads were obtained for each child. TCR recombination output is similarly shaped by thymic selection in related and unrelated pairs, with a minor effect exerted by inherited differences. Normalized repertoire overlap in related mother-child pairs was always slightly higher than in unrelated mother-child pairs, but the difference was never significant. No persistent microchimeric T cell clones were detected, at a sensitivity of 90 to 100 clones per million clonotypes. Deep NGS was used in the study to compare the TCR beta repertoires of mothers and children and to look for features that separate related mother-child pairs from unrelated individuals. Mothers averaged roughly 40 +/- 4 years of age and children averaged around 10 +/- 4 years. After adapter ligation was performed with NEBNext reagents, the libraries were sequenced on an Illumina HiSeq 2000 with 100+100 nt paired-end reads. To prevent cross-contamination, the mother and child libraries were prepared a month apart and were sequenced in separate runs. Each donor had between about 450,000 and 2,200,000 distinct TCR beta clonotypes identified. Naive TCR beta clonotypes were estimated from low-frequency clonotypes matched to each donor's FACS-determined naive share, without sorting.

The chain is assembled from TRBV6-5 and TRBJ2-5; TRBD2 is perhaps the D gene, given 5 matching bases. This receptor was taken from a girl aged 2 to 10 in good health. Sequencing used blood. The nucleotide sequence reads TGTGCCAGCAGTTACGTTTCCTTCCAAGAGGGAAAGTACCAAGAGACCCAGTACTTC. Translated, it reads CASSYVSFQEGKYQETQYF.